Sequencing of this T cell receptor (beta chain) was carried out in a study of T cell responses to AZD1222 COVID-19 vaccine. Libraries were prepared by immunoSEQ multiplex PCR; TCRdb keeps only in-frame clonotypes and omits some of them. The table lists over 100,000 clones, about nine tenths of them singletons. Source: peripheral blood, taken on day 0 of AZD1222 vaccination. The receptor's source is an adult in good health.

CDR3 DNA sequence: TGCGCCAGCAGCCAAGCAGGGGAGTTCTATGGCTACACCTTC. Its protein is CASSQAGEFYGYTF. This chain links TRBV4-1 with TRBJ1-2; tentative D call: TRBD1 (6 bases). The germline V gene encodes CDR1 MGHRA and CDR2 YSYEKL. This CDR3 has 14 residues. Trimming cost V 1 base and J 4 bases, with 10 bases left between them.